A single sample gave rise to the 27 T cell receptor beta chains below, sequenced in a study of control samples from healthy donors and cancer patients. Clones were sequenced by immunoSEQ multiplex PCR, and TCRdb holds only the in-frame ones, with some missing. Here the sample spans some 130,000 clones, roughly 90% being singletons. Sequenced: blood. The receptors derive from a man between 35 and 55 years old in good health.

The chain uses TRBV5-8 and TRBJ1-2, with TRBD1 matching 9 bases. The V gene end was trimmed by 6 bases and the J gene end by 4 bases; junction bases not matched to a gene: 10. The CDR3 sequence is 15 residues long. Germline CDR1 and CDR2: SGHTS and YDEGEE. The CDR3 reads CASNELDRGSYGYTF. For the CDR3, the DNA is TGTGCCAGCAACGAACTTGACAGGGGGAGCTATGGCTACACCTTC.

The CDR3 DNA reads TGTGCCAGCAGCGTTATACACACCGGGGAGCTGTTTTTT. It is translated as CASSVIHTGELFF. The gene calls are TRBV9 and TRBJ2-2; D is ambiguous. Germline loops: CDR1 SGDLS, CDR2 YYNGEE. V was cut by 2 bases and J by 3 bases, with 5 bases left in between. The CDR3 loop spans 13 amino acids. The full variable domain, its missing parts supplied by reference TRBV9 and TRBJ2-2, is DSGVTQTPKHLITATGQRVTLRCSPRSGDLSVYWYQQSLDQGLQFLIQYYNGEERAKGNILERFSAQQFPDLHSELNLSSLELGDSALYFCASSVIHTGELFFGEGSRLTVL.

The gene calls are TRBV7-2 and TRBJ1-2, with a tentative D call TRBD1 (5 bases). This CDR3 has 16 residues. Trimming removed 2 bases from V and 5 bases from J, with 18 bases in between. CDR1 is SGHTA, CDR2 FQGNSA, per germline. CDR3: CASSLSLSGGGYGYTF. The CDR3 DNA sequence: TGTGCCAGCAGCTTATCCCTATCGGGGGGAGGGTATGGCTACACCTTC. Variable domain in full (rest from reference TRBV7-2 and TRBJ1-2): GAGVSQSPSNKVTEKGKDVELRCDPISGHTALYWYRQSLGQGLEFLIYFQGNSAPDKSGLPSDRFSAERTGGSVSTLTIQRTQQEDSAVYLCASSLSLSGGGYGYTFGSGTRLTVV.

J is TRBJ1-1 and V is TRBV3-1 (or the pseudogene TRBV3-2); no definite D call. The CDR3 runs 13 residues. The V gene's germline CDR1 is LGHDT and CDR2 YNNKEL (reference sequence). V lost 5 bases to trimming and J lost 10 bases, with 17 bases between them. The CDR3 bases are TGTGCCAGCAGCTCCGACACATTGGGTGGAGCTTTCTTT. Translating it yields CASSSDTLGGAFF.

The chain couples TRBV27 to TRBJ2-3; D gene unclear. The CDR3 spans 13 residues. Germline loops: CDR1 MNHEY, CDR2 SMNVEV (reference sequence). V was pared by 6 bases and J by 14 bases, with 21 bases between. The CDR3 DNA sequence: TGTGCCAGCAGGTCCCGGCCTAGTTTGGTAGGGTATTTT. Translating gives CASRSRPSLVGYF.

As concerns this clone: This likely comes from a read error, as the CDR3 has no conserved phenylalanine or tryptophan at its end. The DNA is left out, because the CDR3 cannot be placed on it with certainty; the CDR3 is given as TCRdb lists it. The chain links TRBV19 to TRBJ1-5; TRBD1 was called by the table and not checked on the DNA. Per the germline V gene, CDR1 is LNHDA and CDR2 is SQIVND (reference sequence). Counting both end residues, the CDR3 totals 10 amino acids. CDR3: CASSRHRGVI.

The J gene is TRBJ2-7, the V gene TRBV28; 7 bases are a match to TRBD1. V lost 6 bases to trimming and J lost 3 bases; unmatched junction nucleotides: 8. This CDR3 has 14 residues. Looked up from germline, CDR1 is MDHEN and CDR2 is SYDVKM. The CDR3 coding sequence is TGTGCCAGCAGGACCGGACAGGTCGTCTACGAGCAGTACTTC. Its translation: CASRTGQVVYEQYF.

A remark on this clone: At the DNA level, this CDR3 is encoded by other sequences in the same sample as well. In DNA, the CDR3 is TGTGCCAGCCGGGACAGGGCTTTTACTGAAGCTTTCTTT. Translation gives CASRDRAFTEAFF. The V and J genes are TRBV6-5 and TRBJ1-1, with 9 bases aligning to TRBD1. The CDR3 is 13 residues long. V was clipped by 8 bases and J by 5 bases; unmatched bases: 6. Germline lookup yields CDR1 MNHEY and CDR2 SVGAGI.

This chain uses TRBV2 with TRBJ1-4; D perhaps matches TRBD1 (6 bases). The CDR3 totals 14 residues. Trimming pared 3 bases from V and 6 bases from J, leaving 11 bases between. The germline V gene has CDR1 SNHLY and CDR2 FYNNEI. The chain's CDR3 is CASSDWGLDEKLFF. CDR3 DNA: TGTGCCAGCAGTGATTGGGGGCTGGATGAAAAACTGTTTTTT.

The V and J genes are TRBV2 and TRBJ2-2; 11 bases align to TRBD1. Germline V lookup: CDR1 SNHLY, CDR2 FYNNEI. The CDR3 runs to 16 residues. Trimming cost V 8 bases and J 4 bases; bases outside gene matches: 9. The DNA for the CDR3 is TGTGCCAGCGTTGAAGCCGGGACAGGGGGCACCGGGGAGCTGTTTTTT. As protein: CASVEAGTGGTGELFF.

The chain uses TRBV4-2 and TRBJ2-3; D is unresolved. Trimming left V 2 bases short and J 0 bases short, with 9 bases between. The CDR3 runs 15 residues. Germline V gene sequence: CDR1 LGHNA, CDR2 YNFKEQ. The CDR3: CASSQPLTSTDTQYF. For the CDR3, the DNA is TGTGCCAGCAGCCAACCCCTGACTAGCACAGATACGCAGTATTTT.

The V gene is TRBV6-1, the J gene TRBJ2-3; unclear D gene. The V end was cut by 3 bases, the J end by 4 bases, with 14 bases between. Germline CDR1 MNHNS, CDR2 SASEGT. The length of the CDR3 is 15 residues. This CDR3 is CASSDPGTPPDTQYF. CDR3 DNA sequence: TGTGCCAGCAGTGACCCCGGAACACCGCCAGATACGCAGTATTTT.

This chain connects TRBV5-1 to TRBJ2-3, with no clear D. The germline CDR1 and CDR2 sequences are SGHRS and YFSETQ. The CDR3 is 14 residues long. Trimming shortened V by 0 bases and J by 2 bases, and 7 bases separated the two germline ends. The chain's CDR3 is CASSLGSDTDTQYF. The CDR3 nucleotides read TGCGCCAGCAGCTTGGGTTCGGACACAGATACGCAGTATTTT.

Here the CDR3 reads CASSPWGHTDEQFF. The CDR3 DNA reads TGTGCCAGCAGCCCCTGGGGACATACCGATGAGCAGTTCTTC. The chain joins TRBV7-2 to TRBJ2-1; a possible D gene is TRBD1 (6 bases). The CDR3 is made up of 14 amino acids. CDR1 is SGHTA and CDR2 is FQGNSA in the germline V gene. Trimming left V 5 bases short and J 8 bases short, with 16 bases between.

V gene TRBV2 combines with J gene TRBJ1-1, with a tentative D call TRBD1 (5 bases). Per the germline V gene, CDR1 is SNHLY and CDR2 is FYNNEI. The CDR3 runs 12 residues. V was pared by 7 bases and J by 8 bases, with 14 bases between. The CDR3 loop is CASTGLDREAFF. The CDR3, as DNA: TGTGCCAGCACGGGACTAGACCGGGAAGCTTTCTTT. Variable domain in full (rest from reference TRBV2 and TRBJ1-1): EPEVTQTPSHQVTQMGQEVILRCVPISNHLYFYWYRQILGQKVEFLVSFYNNEISEKSEIFDDQFSVERPDGSNFTLKIRSTKLEDSAMYFCASTGLDREAFFGQGTRLTVV.

In DNA form, the CDR3 reads TGTGCCATCAGTGGTGGGACAGGGCATCAGCCCCAGCATTTT. This translates into CAISGGTGHQPQHF. V and J are TRBV10-3 and TRBJ1-5, with TRBD1 matching 9 bases. Germline values: CDR1 ENHRY, CDR2 SYGVKD. The CDR3 is made up of 14 amino acids. With V trimmed by 4 bases and J by 5 bases, 3 bases remained unmatched.

The V gene is TRBV28, the J gene TRBJ2-7, with 9 bases aligning to TRBD2. The V and J ends lost 6 bases and 0 bases, in that order; junction bases with no gene match: 6. Germline CDR1 and CDR2: MDHEN and SYDVKM. This CDR3 has 15 amino acids. The CDR3: CASSSSGDLSYEQYF. The CDR3, as DNA: TGTGCCAGCAGCTCTAGCGGGGACCTCTCCTACGAGCAGTACTTC.

The chain combines TRBV12-3 or TRBV12-4 with TRBJ2-3; D remains unclear. CDR3 length equals 12 residues. Trimming cost V 3 bases and J 1 base, with 2 bases left between them. DNA for the CDR3: TGTGCCAGCAGTTTTGGCACAGATACGCAGTATTTT. It translates to CASSFGTDTQYF.

This clone was recorded once. The chain combines TRBV5-4 with TRBJ1-6, with TRBD1 as a possible D gene (5 bases). The CDR3 spans 14 residues. Between the trimmed V and J ends, which lost 3 bases and 9 bases, there was a span of 13 bases. Per the germline V gene, CDR1 is SGHNT and CDR2 is YYREEE (reference sequence). DNA of the CDR3: TGTGCCAGCAGCTCTCAGGGTCTCGGTTCACCCCTCCACTTT. Its protein is CASSSQGLGSPLHF.

The chain employs TRBV6-2 or TRBV6-3 and TRBJ2-1; 8 bases match TRBD1. J gave up 1 base and V 6 bases, and 5 bases lay outside the gene matches. This CDR3 comprises 15 residues. CDR1 and CDR2 from the germline V gene are MNHEY and SVGEGT. The CDR3 DNA is TGTGCCAGCAGCGAGGACAGGGCATCCTACAATGAGCAGTTCTTC. It codes for CASSEDRASYNEQFF.

This clone was picked up one time. The chain links TRBV9 to TRBJ1-3; D is ambiguous. Per germline, CDR1 SGDLS and CDR2 YYNGEE. The ends were cut back, 0 bases at V and 0 bases at J, with 10 bases in the middle. This CDR3 comprises 16 residues. The chain's CDR3 is CASSVEASFSGNTIYF. The CDR3 DNA sequence: TGTGCCAGCAGCGTAGAAGCATCTTTCTCTGGAAACACCATATATTTT.

V usage is TRBV5-1 and J usage is TRBJ2-3; a weak D match, TRBD2 (6 bases). Deletions cut 3 bases from V and 4 bases from J, with 21 bases between. This CDR3 has 17 amino acids. From germline, CDR1 is SGHRS and CDR2 YFSETQ. CDR3 protein: CASSSQIREDRPDTQYF. The CDR3 coding sequence is TGCGCCAGCAGCTCCCAAATTAGGGAGGATCGGCCAGATACGCAGTATTTT.

This sequence joins TRBV5-1 and TRBJ1-3; no firm D call. Deletions cut 0 bases from V and 0 bases from J, with 10 bases between. The CDR3 covers 16 residues. Looked up from germline, CDR1 is SGHRS and CDR2 is YFSETQ. DNA of the CDR3: TGCGCCAGCAGCTTGGGTCAGCGTCGCTCTGGAAACACCATATATTTT. It yields the protein CASSLGQRRSGNTIYF.

The chain carries TRBV27 and TRBJ1-2; the D is unclear. CDR1 and CDR2 from the germline V gene are MNHEY and SMNVEV (reference sequence). The CDR3 has 14 amino acids. V was pared by 4 bases and J by 0 bases, with 9 bases between. The CDR3 DNA reads as TGTGCCAGCAGTTGGGGAGGGTCTAACTATGGCTACACCTTC. Translation: CASSWGGSNYGYTF.

The chain carries TRBV6-1 and TRBJ2-2; 9 nucleotides match TRBD1. V dropped 4 bases and J dropped 5; count of bases not matched to a gene: 8. Germline lookup yields CDR1 MNHNS and CDR2 SASEGT. The CDR3 spans 16 residues. The CDR3 region is CASSVARDRVTGELFF. CDR3 DNA: TGTGCCAGCAGTGTAGCCCGGGACAGGGTTACCGGGGAGCTGTTTTTT.

The rearrangement joins TRBV10-3 to TRBJ2-5, with D possibly being TRBD1 or TRBD2 (6 bases each). Germline CDR1 reads ENHRY; CDR2 reads SYGVKD. The CDR3 consists of 13 residues. V gave up 10 bases and J gave up 5 bases, with 17 bases separating them. CDR3 region: CATKGGGRETQYF. As DNA, the CDR3 is TGTGCCACAAAGGGGGGCGGGCGTGAGACCCAGTACTTC.

This clone was detected only once. This chain links TRBV29-1 with TRBJ2-1, with D possibly TRBD1 on 6 matching bases. V was pared by 0 bases and J by 3 bases, with 9 bases between. CDR3 size: 14 residues. From germline, CDR1 is SQVTM and CDR2 ANQGSEA. As DNA, the CDR3 is TGCAGCGTTGAAGACGGGGACAACTACAATGAGCAGTTCTTC. It yields the protein CSVEDGDNYNEQFF.